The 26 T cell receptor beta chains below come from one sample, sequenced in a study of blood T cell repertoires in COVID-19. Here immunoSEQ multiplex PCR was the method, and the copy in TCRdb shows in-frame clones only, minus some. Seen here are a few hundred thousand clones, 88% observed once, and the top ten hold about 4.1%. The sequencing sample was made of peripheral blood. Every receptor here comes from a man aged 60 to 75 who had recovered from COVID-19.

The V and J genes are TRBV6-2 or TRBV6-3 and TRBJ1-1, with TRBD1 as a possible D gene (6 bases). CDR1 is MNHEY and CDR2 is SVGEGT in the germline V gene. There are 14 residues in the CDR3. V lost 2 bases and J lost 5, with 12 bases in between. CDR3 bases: TGTGCCAGCAGTTACGCGGGGGCCGAGACTGAAGCTTTCTTT. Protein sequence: CASSYAGAETEAFF.

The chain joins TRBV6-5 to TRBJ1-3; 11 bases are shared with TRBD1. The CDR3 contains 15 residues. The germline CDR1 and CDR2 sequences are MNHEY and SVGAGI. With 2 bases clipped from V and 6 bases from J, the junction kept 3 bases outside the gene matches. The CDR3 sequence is CASSYGTGGINTIYF. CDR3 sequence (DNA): TGTGCCAGCAGTTACGGGACAGGGGGTATAAACACCATATATTTT.

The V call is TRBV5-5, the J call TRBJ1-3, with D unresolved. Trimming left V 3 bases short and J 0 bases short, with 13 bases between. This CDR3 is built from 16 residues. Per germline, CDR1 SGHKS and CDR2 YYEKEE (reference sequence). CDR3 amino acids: CASSSQNSISGNTIYF. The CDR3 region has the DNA TGTGCCAGCAGCTCGCAGAACAGTATCTCTGGAAACACCATATATTTT.

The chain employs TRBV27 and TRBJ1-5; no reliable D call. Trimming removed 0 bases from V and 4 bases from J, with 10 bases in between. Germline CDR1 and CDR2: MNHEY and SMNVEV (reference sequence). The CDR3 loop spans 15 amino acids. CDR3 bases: TGTGCCAGCAGTTTATCGGCAGGAAAAAATCAGCCCCAGCATTTT. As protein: CASSLSAGKNQPQHF.

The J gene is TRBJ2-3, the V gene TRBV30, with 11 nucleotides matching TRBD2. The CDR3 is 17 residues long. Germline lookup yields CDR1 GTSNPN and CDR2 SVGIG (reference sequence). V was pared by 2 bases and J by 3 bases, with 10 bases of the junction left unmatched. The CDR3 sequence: CAWSIAGGPGLTDTQYF. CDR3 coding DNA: TGTGCCTGGAGTATAGCGGGGGGGCCTGGCTTAACAGATACGCAGTATTTT.

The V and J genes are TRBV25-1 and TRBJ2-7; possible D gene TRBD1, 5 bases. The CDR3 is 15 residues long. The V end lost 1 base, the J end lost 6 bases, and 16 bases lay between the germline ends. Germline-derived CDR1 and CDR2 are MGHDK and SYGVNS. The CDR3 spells CASSELDNIGSEQYF. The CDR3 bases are TGTGCCAGCAGTGAATTGGACAATATTGGATCCGAGCAGTACTTC.

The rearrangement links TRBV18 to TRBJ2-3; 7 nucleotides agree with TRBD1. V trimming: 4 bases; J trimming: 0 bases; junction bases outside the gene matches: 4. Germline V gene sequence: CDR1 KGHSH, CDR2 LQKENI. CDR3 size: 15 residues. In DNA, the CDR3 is TGTGCCAGCTCACTGGACAGGCAAAGCACAGATACGCAGTATTTT. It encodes CASSLDRQSTDTQYF. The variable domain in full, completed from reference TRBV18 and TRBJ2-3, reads NAGVMQNPRHLVRRRGQEARLRCSPMKGHSHVYWYRQLPEEGLKFMVYLQKENIIDESGMPKERFSAEFPKEGPSILRIQQVVRGDSAAYFCASSLDRQSTDTQYFGPGTRLTVL.

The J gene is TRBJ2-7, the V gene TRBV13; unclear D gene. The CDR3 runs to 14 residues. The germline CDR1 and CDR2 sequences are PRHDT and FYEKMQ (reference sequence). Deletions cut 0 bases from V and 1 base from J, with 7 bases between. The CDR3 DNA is TGTGCCAGCAGCTTAGGTCGGGTATCCTACGAGCAGTACTTC. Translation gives CASSLGRVSYEQYF.

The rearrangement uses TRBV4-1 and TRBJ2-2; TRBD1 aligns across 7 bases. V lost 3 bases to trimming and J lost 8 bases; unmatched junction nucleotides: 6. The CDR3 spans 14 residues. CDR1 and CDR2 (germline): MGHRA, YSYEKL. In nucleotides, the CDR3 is TGCGCCAGCAGCCAGAACAGGGGTCCGGGGGAGCTGTTTTTT. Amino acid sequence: CASSQNRGPGELFF.

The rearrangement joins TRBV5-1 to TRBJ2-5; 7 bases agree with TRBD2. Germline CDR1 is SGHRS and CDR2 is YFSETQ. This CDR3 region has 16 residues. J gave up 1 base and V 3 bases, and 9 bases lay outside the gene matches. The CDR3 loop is CASSWSGGGPQETQYF. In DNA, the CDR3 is TGCGCCAGCAGCTGGAGTGGGGGGGGTCCCCAAGAGACCCAGTACTTC.

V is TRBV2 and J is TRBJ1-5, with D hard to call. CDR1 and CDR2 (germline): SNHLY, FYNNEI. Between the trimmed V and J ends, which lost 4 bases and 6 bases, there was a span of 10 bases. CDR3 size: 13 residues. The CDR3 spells CASSGQRSQPQHF. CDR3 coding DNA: TGTGCCAGCAGTGGACAACGGTCTCAGCCCCAGCATTTT.

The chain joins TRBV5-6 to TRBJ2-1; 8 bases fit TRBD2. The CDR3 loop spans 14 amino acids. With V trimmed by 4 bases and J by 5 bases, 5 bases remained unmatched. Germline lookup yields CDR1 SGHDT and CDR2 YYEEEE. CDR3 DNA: TGTGCCAGCAGCGGACTAGCATACCACAATGAGCAGTTCTTC. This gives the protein CASSGLAYHNEQFF.

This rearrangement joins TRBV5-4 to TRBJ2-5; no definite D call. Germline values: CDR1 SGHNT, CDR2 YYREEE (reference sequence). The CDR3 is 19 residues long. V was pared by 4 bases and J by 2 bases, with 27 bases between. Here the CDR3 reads CASSPRLGSRPKTQETQYF. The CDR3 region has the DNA TGTGCCAGCAGCCCCAGGTTGGGCAGTAGACCTAAAACACAAGAGACCCAGTACTTC.

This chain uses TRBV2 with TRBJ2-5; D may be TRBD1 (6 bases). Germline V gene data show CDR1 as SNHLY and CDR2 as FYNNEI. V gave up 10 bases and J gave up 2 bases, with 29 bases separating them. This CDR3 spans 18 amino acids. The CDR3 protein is CATSGAAGSGTLQETQYF. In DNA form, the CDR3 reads TGTGCCACCTCAGGGGCCGCAGGATCCGGCACCCTTCAAGAGACCCAGTACTTC.

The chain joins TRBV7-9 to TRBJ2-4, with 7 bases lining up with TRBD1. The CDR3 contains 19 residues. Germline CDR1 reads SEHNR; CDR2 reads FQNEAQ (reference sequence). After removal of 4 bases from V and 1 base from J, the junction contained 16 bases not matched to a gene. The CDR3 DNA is TGTGCCAGCAGCTCGACCGGGACAGTTAACTGGGTGGCCAAAAACATTCAGTACTTC. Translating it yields CASSSTGTVNWVAKNIQYF.

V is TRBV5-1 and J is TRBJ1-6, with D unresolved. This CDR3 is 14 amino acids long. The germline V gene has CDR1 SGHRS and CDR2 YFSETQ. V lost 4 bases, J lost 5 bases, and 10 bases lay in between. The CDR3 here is CASSLNTDNSPLHF. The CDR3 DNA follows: TGCGCCAGCAGCCTAAATACCGATAATTCACCCCTCCACTTT.

In DNA, the CDR3 is TGTGCCAGCAGCTTGGGGCAGGGGAAAAGTGAGCAGTTCTTC. Translated: CASSLGQGKSEQFF. The V gene is TRBV11-3, the J gene TRBJ2-1, with a weak D call TRBD1 (6 bases). This CDR3 contains 14 residues. Trimming took off 3 bases at V and 9 bases at J, with 15 bases between the two ends. The germline V gene has CDR1 SGHNT and CDR2 YENEEA.

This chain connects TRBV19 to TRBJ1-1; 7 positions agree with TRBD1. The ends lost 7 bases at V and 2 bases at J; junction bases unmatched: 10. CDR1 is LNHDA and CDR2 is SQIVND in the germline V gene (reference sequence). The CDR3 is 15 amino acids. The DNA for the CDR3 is TGTGCCAGTACCAATGCCGGGACAGTTAACACTGAAGCTTTCTTT. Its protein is CASTNAGTVNTEAFF. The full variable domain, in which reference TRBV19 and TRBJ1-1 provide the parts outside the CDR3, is DGGITQSPKYLFRKEGQNVTLSCEQNLNHDAMYWYRQDPGQGLRLIYYSQIVNDFQKGDIAEGYSVSREKKESFPLTVTSAQKNPTAFYLCASTNAGTVNTEAFFGQGTRLTVV.

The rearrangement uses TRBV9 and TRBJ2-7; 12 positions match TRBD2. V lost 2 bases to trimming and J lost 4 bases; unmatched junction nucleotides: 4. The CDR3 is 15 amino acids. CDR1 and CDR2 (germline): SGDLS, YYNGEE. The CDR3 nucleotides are TGTGCCAGCAGCGTTTCTAGCGGGGGGGAATACGAGCAGTACTTC. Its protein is CASSVSSGGEYEQYF. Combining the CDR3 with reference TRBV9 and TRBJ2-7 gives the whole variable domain DSGVTQTPKHLITATGQRVTLRCSPRSGDLSVYWYQQSLDQGLQFLIQYYNGEERAKGNILERFSAQQFPDLHSELNLSSLELGDSALYFCASSVSSGGEYEQYFGPGTRLTVT.

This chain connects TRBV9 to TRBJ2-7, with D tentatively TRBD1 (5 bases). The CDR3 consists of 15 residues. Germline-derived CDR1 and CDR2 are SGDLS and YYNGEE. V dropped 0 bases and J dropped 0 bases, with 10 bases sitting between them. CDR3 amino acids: CASSVVGDPSYEQYF. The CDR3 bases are TGTGCCAGCAGCGTAGTAGGGGATCCCTCCTACGAGCAGTACTTC.

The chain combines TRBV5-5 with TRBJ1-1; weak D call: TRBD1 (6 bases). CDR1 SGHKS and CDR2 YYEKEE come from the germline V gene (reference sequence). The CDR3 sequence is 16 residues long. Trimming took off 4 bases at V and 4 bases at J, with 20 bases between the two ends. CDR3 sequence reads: CASSATVRGMSTEAFF. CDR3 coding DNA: TGTGCCAGCAGCGCCACCGTCAGGGGAATGAGCACTGAAGCTTTCTTT.

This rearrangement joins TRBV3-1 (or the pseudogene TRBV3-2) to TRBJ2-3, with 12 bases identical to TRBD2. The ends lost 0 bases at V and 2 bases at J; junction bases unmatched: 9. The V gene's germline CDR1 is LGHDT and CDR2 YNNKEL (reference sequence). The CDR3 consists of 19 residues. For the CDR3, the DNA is TGTGCCAGCAGCCAAGAGGCTAGCGGGGGGGGCGCCCCCACAGATACGCAGTATTTT. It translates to CASSQEASGGGAPTDTQYF.

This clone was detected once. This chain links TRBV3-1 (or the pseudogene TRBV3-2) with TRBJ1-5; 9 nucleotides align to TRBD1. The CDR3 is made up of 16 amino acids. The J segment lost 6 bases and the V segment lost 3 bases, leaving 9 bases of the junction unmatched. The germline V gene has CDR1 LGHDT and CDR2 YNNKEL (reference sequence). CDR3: CASSHWRDRDRQPQHF. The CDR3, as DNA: TGTGCCAGCAGCCACTGGAGGGACAGGGATCGTCAGCCCCAGCATTTT.

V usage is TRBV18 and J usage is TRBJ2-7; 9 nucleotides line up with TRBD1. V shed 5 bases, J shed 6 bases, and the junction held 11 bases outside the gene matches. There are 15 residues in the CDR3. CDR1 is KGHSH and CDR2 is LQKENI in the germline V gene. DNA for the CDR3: TGTGCCAGCTCAGCTCCGGGACAGGGATGGTTCGAGCAGTACTTC. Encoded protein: CASSAPGQGWFEQYF.

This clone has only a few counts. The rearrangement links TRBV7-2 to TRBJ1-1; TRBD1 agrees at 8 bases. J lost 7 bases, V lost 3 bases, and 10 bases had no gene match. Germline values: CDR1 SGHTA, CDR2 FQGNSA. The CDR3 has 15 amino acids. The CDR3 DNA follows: TGTGCCAGCAGCTTTCGCATGGGGACAGGTTATGAAGCTTTCTTT. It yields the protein CASSFRMGTGYEAFF.

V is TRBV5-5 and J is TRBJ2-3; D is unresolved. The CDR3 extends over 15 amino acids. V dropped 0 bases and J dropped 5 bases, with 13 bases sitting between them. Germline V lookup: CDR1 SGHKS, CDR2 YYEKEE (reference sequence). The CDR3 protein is CASSLVSSRQDTQYF. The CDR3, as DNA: TGTGCCAGCAGCTTGGTGTCTAGTAGGCAAGATACGCAGTATTTT.